This record looks at one T cell receptor beta chain sequence and its context. Antigen specificity is unknown. The CDR3 covers 15 residues. J gave up 7 bases and V 0 bases, and 5 bases lay outside the gene matches. Looked up from germline, CDR1 is MRHNA and CDR2 is SNTAGT. PCR amplification relied on 60 Vbeta primers (plus 13 Jbeta primers). Sequenced by immunoSEQ multiplex PCR; TCRdb stores in-frame clones only, minus some. The sample lists about 95,000 clones, about four fifths occurring once. This sample is part of a study of cytomegalovirus exposure and HLA in healthy donors. General observations from the study: In a later analysis, parvovirus B19, influenza, CMV and Epstein-Barr virus appeared linked to several top co-occurrence clusters.

The sequenced material came from PBMCs. The genes are TRBV6-4 and TRBJ2-1; 8 nucleotides align to TRBD2. This TCR was recovered from a woman between 40 and 50 years old in good health and CMV-seropositive. Here the CDR3 reads CASSDSRREVNEQFF. The CDR3 nucleotides are TGTGCCAGCAGTGACTCTCGGCGGGAGGTAAATGAGCAGTTCTTC.